This entry is about one T cell receptor (beta chain). These data come from a study of lymphopenia after photon versus proton radiotherapy. Germline V gives CDR1 MDHEN, CDR2 SYDVKM. J was trimmed by 2 bases and V by 3 bases; bases with no gene match: 5. The CDR3 extends over 15 amino acids. TCRdb's table, derived via immunoSEQ multiplex PCR, lists solely in-frame clones and lacks some. The sample has approximately 80,000 clones; more than 70% are singletons. The chain is built from TRBV28 and TRBJ2-5; 8 bases align to TRBD1. The TCR was taken from a man between 60 and 75 years old with pancreatic cancer. This material consisted of peripheral blood, taken from a patient treated with proton-based radiotherapy. The CDR3 bases are TGTGCCAGCAGTTTGTGGACAGGGTATCAAGAGACCCAGTACTTC. Protein: CASSLWTGYQETQYF. Full variable domain (outside the CDR3, taken from reference TRBV28 and TRBJ2-5): DVKVTQSSRYLVKRTGEKVFLECVQDMDHENMFWYRQDPGLGLRLIYFSYDVKMKEKGDIPEGYSVSREKKERFSLILESASTNQTSMYLCASSLWTGYQETQYFGPGTRLLVL.